This TCR beta chain was profiled in a study of T-cell memory formation after mild COVID-19. Across the study: The two donors had largely donor-specific TCR clusters.

TCRdb passed the 5' RACE reads through MiXCR, listing each CDR3 protein once. The sample includes about 500,000 distinct CDR3 sequences, around 21% seen only once; the top ten take around 13%. The sequenced material came from PBMCs or a T cell subset sorted from them (not recorded which). The receptor comes from an adult woman who had mild COVID-19 (a few samples of this study predate the infection). Cell type and time point are not known.

The CDR3 protein is CASSQDRRQLGGELFF. The CDR3 DNA reads TGTGCCAGCAGCCAAGATCGGAGACAGCTAGGCGGGGAGCTGTTTTTT. This chain connects TRBV3-1 to TRBJ2-2; perhaps TRBD1 as D (5 bases). The V end was cut by 0 bases, the J end by 7 bases, with 15 bases between. CDR3 length equals 16 residues. Germline CDR1 reads LGHDT; CDR2 reads YNNKEL (reference sequence).